This T cell receptor beta chain was recorded in a study of T cells after yellow fever vaccination. The CDR3 length is 17 residues. Germline CDR1 SEHNR, CDR2 FQNEAQ (reference sequence). Germline trimming cut 5 bases from V and 3 bases from J; bases unmatched to any gene: 12. Template switching by 5'RACE produced TCR cDNA, adding a universal primer site and UMIs. Each CDR3 protein is one row after TCRdb ran MiXCR on the 5' RACE reads. This sample yields approximately 300,000 distinct CDR3 sequences, of which around 11% are seen a single time; 2.5% to 4% belongs to the top ten. This clonotype has only a few counts. Its antigen remains unidentified. Study conclusions and caveats: Booster samples showed a return of most primary-vaccination clones (under 98% CD4, 80% to 90% CD8).

This chain connects TRBV7-9 to TRBJ2-2, with 7 bases fitting TRBD1. The TCR originated in a man aged 18-30 years who received the YFV17D yellow fever vaccine. The sample in question was CD4+ T cells sorted from PBMCs, obtained 45 days after the yellow fever booster vaccination. CDR3 region: CASSGRGQDEDTGELFF. Written as DNA, the CDR3 is TGTGCCAGCAGCGGTAGAGGACAGGACGAGGACACCGGGGAGCTGTTTTTT.